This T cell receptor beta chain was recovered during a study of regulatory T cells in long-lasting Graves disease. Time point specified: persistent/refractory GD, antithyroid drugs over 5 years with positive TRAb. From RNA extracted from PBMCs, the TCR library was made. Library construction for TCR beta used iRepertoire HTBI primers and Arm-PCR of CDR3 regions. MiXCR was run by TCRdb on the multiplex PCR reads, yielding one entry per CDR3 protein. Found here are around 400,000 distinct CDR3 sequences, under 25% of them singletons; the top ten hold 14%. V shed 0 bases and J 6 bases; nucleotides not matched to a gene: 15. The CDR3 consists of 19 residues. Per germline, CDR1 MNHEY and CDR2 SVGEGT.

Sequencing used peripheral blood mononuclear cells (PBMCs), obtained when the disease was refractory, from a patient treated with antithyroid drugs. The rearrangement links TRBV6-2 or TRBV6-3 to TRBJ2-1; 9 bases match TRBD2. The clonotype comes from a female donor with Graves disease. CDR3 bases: TGTGCCAGCAGTTACTCGTCTGGGCTAGCGGGACCCCCGCCCAATGAGCAGTTCTTC. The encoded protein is CASSYSSGLAGPPPNEQFF.